This TCR beta chain originates from a study of T cells in tuberculosis. The CDR3 is made up of 15 amino acids. V lost 0 bases, J lost 8 bases, and 9 bases stayed unmatched. The germline V gene has CDR1 LGHNA and CDR2 YSLEER. The protocol was immunoSEQ multiplex PCR, while the TCRdb copy is restricted to in-frame clones and leaves out a portion. Of 40,000 to 45,000 clones listed, around 94% are singletons. Findings and limits, study-wide: Smaller alpha distances in active tuberculosis partly reflected shorter CDR3-alpha lengths. Selection depended on which cryopreserved specimens were available.

Comment on this clone: Its cognate antigen is unknown.

Sequenced: PBMCs. This TCR came from a donor aged 5 to 30 with latent tuberculosis or without tuberculosis infection. Some clones in this sample may be carry-over from other donors' samples. The chain joins TRBV4-3 to TRBJ1-2; 7 bases are a match to TRBD1. The CDR3 protein is CASSQEGLTGSGYTF. Written as DNA, the CDR3 is TGCGCCAGCAGCCAAGAGGGCCTGACAGGGTCCGGCTACACCTTC.